Presented here are 18 T cell receptor beta chains from one specimen sequenced in a study of shared clonotypes between healthy human individuals. Clones were read by immunoSEQ multiplex PCR, and TCRdb kept only the in-frame ones, dropping some. The table has more than 2,000,000 clones, approximately 93% seen once. The sample was naive CD4+ T cells from PBMCs. Subset noted: CD45RA+ positively selected. These receptors all come from a man between 18 and 35 years old in good health. Some clones in this sample may be carry-over from other donors' samples.

The CDR3 bases are TGTGCCAGTAGTATCTCCGGCAGAAACATTCAGTACTTC. It is translated as CASSISGRNIQYF. This chain links TRBV19 with TRBJ2-4; no clear D. Trimming left V 3 bases short and J 6 bases short, with 9 bases between. This CDR3 is 13 amino acids long. Germline V gene data show CDR1 as LNHDA and CDR2 as SQIVND (reference sequence).

A word on this clone: At the DNA level, this CDR3 is encoded by other sequences in the same sample as well. The chain is built from TRBV5-1 and TRBJ2-2; D unclear. The germline CDR1 and CDR2 sequences are SGHRS and YFSETQ. CDR3 size: 14 residues. The V end was cut by 4 bases, the J end by 0 bases, with 7 bases between. The CDR3 DNA reads TGCGCCAGCAGCCTACTTGCGAACACCGGGGAGCTGTTTTTT. Translated: CASSLLANTGELFF. The complete variable domain, with remaining parts taken from reference TRBV5-1 and TRBJ2-2, reads KAGVTQTPRYLIKTRGQQVTLSCSPISGHRSVSWYQQTPGQGLQFLFEYFSETQRNKGNFPGRFSGRQFSNSRSEMNVSTLELGDSALYLCASSLLANTGELFFGEGSRLTVL.

V is TRBV29-1 and J is TRBJ2-7, with D perhaps assigned TRBD1 or TRBD2 (6 bases each). From germline, CDR1 is SQVTM and CDR2 ANQGSEA. The CDR3 runs to 12 residues. CDR3 DNA sequence: TGCAGTGGGGGGCAGGGTATTCACGAGCAGTACTTC. This encodes CSGGQGIHEQYF.

The chain links TRBV28 to TRBJ2-7, with 10 positions matching TRBD2. V shed 6 bases, J shed 3 bases, and the junction held 8 bases outside the gene matches. The germline V gene encodes CDR1 MDHEN and CDR2 SYDVKM. The CDR3 is 15 amino acids. The CDR3 region has the DNA TGTGCCAGCAGATACGCCGGGACTAGCGACTACGAGCAGTACTTC. It encodes CASRYAGTSDYEQYF.

The V and J genes are TRBV9 and TRBJ2-7, with D possibly being TRBD2 (5 bases). The ends were cut back, 0 bases at V and 3 bases at J, with 13 bases in the middle. There are 15 residues in the CDR3. The germline V gene encodes CDR1 SGDLS and CDR2 YYNGEE. The CDR3 here is CASSVGGNPDYEQYF. The DNA of the CDR3 is TGTGCCAGCAGCGTAGGAGGGAACCCGGACTACGAGCAGTACTTC.

The J gene is TRBJ2-5, the V gene TRBV20-1; D gene ambiguous. CDR3 length: 11 residues. The ends were cut back, 6 bases at V and 4 bases at J, with 9 bases in the middle. CDR1 is DFQATT and CDR2 is SNEGSKA in the germline V gene (reference sequence). CDR3 sequence: CSATLIETQYF. The CDR3 nucleotides read TGCAGTGCAACCCTCATAGAGACCCAGTACTTC.

The genes are TRBV29-1 and TRBJ2-3; possibly TRBD2 for D (6 bases). The CDR3 covers 13 residues. The germline V gene encodes CDR1 SQVTM and CDR2 ANQGSEA. V was trimmed by 5 bases and J by 2 bases, leaving 11 bases between them. The CDR3 here is CSVQAGFTDTQYF. The CDR3 DNA follows: TGCAGCGTTCAAGCGGGCTTCACAGATACGCAGTATTTT.

The V call is TRBV19, the J call TRBJ1-2; TRBD1 might be the D (5 bases). Germline V gene lookup returns CDR1 LNHDA and CDR2 SQIVND (reference sequence). The CDR3 is 14 amino acids. V lost 5 bases, J lost 2 bases, and 12 bases lay in between. CDR3 residues: CASSSGTFNYGYTF. The CDR3 DNA sequence: TGTGCCAGTAGTTCCGGGACCTTCAACTATGGCTACACCTTC.

The genes are TRBV28 and TRBJ2-5; 12 nucleotides agree with TRBD2. Germline CDR1 is MDHEN and CDR2 is SYDVKM. The V and J ends lost 6 bases and 3 bases, in that order; junction bases with no gene match: 11. This CDR3 comprises 17 residues. In DNA, the CDR3 is TGTGCCAGCAGCTTGCCGTTGACTAGCGGGAGCAAAGAGACCCAGTACTTC. Translated: CASSLPLTSGSKETQYF.

The rearrangement joins TRBV29-1 to TRBJ1-1; TRBD1 aligns across 9 bases. The V gene's germline CDR1 is SQVTM and CDR2 ANQGSEA. The V gene end was trimmed by 6 bases and the J gene end by 0 bases; junction bases not matched to a gene: 8. The CDR3 spans 15 residues. As DNA, the CDR3 is TGCAGCGTCGGGGGACAGGGATCTATGAACACTGAAGCTTTCTTT. It encodes CSVGGQGSMNTEAFF.

The genes are TRBV29-1 and TRBJ1-5; possible D gene TRBD1, 6 bases. Germline assignment: CDR1 SQVTM and CDR2 ANQGSEA. Trimming stripped 7 bases from V and 6 bases from J, with 19 bases between. The CDR3 consists of 14 residues. CDR3 residues: CSAAVGGAGQPQHF. For the CDR3, the DNA is TGCAGCGCTGCAGTGGGGGGGGCAGGTCAGCCCCAGCATTTT.

The chain links TRBV21-1 to TRBJ2-7; no check of the table's D call, TRBD1, against the DNA was made. TRBV21-1 is a pseudogene locus. The CDR3 totals 17 residues. CDR3 DNA sequence: TGTGCCAGCAGCCCCTGTCACCGGGACAGGGGGCTTTGCGAGCAGTACTTC. It is translated as CASSPCHRDRGLCEQYF.

This clone was counted once. The chain has TRBV10-3 and TRBJ2-1; no firm D call. Germline V gene sequence: CDR1 ENHRY, CDR2 SYGVKD. Trimming pared 3 bases from V and 7 bases from J, leaving 4 bases between. This CDR3 spans 11 amino acids. This CDR3 is CAISDANEQFF. CDR3 coding DNA: TGTGCCATCAGTGATGCTAATGAGCAGTTCTTC.

The V call is TRBV29-1, the J call TRBJ2-5; 7 positions agree with TRBD2. Germline lookup yields CDR1 SQVTM and CDR2 ANQGSEA. V shed 3 bases, J shed 11 bases, and the junction held 12 bases outside the gene matches. CDR3 length: 13 amino acids. The CDR3 bases are TGCAGCGTTGAGAGGCCCCCTAGGCGGGGGCAGTACTTC. Protein product: CSVERPPRRGQYF.

The chain carries TRBV11-1 and TRBJ2-7; tentative D call: TRBD1 (6 bases). The germline V gene encodes CDR1 SGHAT and CDR2 FQDESV (reference sequence). V lost 2 bases and J 3 bases, leaving 14 bases between the germline ends. The CDR3 is made up of 15 amino acids. The CDR3 protein is CASSLTIYRDYEQYF. The CDR3 nucleotides read TGTGCCAGCAGCTTAACGATATACAGGGACTACGAGCAGTACTTC.

The CDR3 spells CASSLNSGTSYNEQFF. The CDR3 DNA is TGTGCCAGCAGCTTGAATAGCGGGACTAGCTACAATGAGCAGTTCTTC. The chain carries TRBV7-9 and TRBJ2-1; TRBD2 matches at 8 bases. Germline-derived CDR1 and CDR2 are SEHNR and FQNEAQ (reference sequence). The CDR3 consists of 16 residues. V was clipped by 3 bases and J by 3 bases; unmatched bases: 7. Complete variable domain (other parts from reference TRBV7-9 and TRBJ2-1): DTGVSQNPRHKITKRGQNVTFRCDPISEHNRLYWYRQTLGQGPEFLTYFQNEAQLEKSRLLSDRFSAERPKGSFSTLEIQRTEQGDSAMYLCASSLNSGTSYNEQFFGPGTRLTVL.

In DNA form, the CDR3 reads TGTGCCAGCAGCGAGCAAACAGGGAAGGGGAGGAATGAGCAGTTCTTC. This encodes CASSEQTGKGRNEQFF. This chain links TRBV9 with TRBJ2-1, with D tentatively TRBD1 or TRBD2 (6 bases each). Germline assignment: CDR1 SGDLS and CDR2 YYNGEE. The CDR3 contains 16 residues. V lost 3 bases, J lost 7 bases, and 20 bases lay in between.

The genes are TRBV7-9 and TRBJ2-1; 9 bases fit TRBD2. The J segment lost 8 bases and the V segment lost 3 bases, leaving 11 bases of the junction unmatched. The CDR3 extends over 16 amino acids. Germline-derived CDR1 and CDR2 are SEHNR and FQNEAQ (reference sequence). The CDR3 loop reads CASSFGGAGGADEQFF. The CDR3 nucleotides are TGTGCCAGCAGCTTTGGGGGAGCGGGAGGTGCCGATGAGCAGTTCTTC.